This is a list of T cell receptor beta chains from one sample in a study of cytomegalovirus exposure and HLA in healthy donors. Measured with immunoSEQ multiplex PCR; TCRdb has only the in-frame clones, and not every one. Among approximately 88,000 clones listed, about 79% were seen once. The sequencing input was PBMCs. The origin of the receptors is a man younger than 35 in good health and CMV-seropositive. The CDR3 runs from the conserved cysteine through the conserved F or W. Fields, in order: V gene, CDR3 length, J gene, CDR3 protein.

V: TRBV7-9
length: 13
J: TRBJ1-2
CDR3: CASNYDRNYGYTF

V: TRBV9
length: 14
J: TRBJ2-7
CDR3: CASSVGLTPNEQYF

V: TRBV10-2
length: 14
J: TRBJ2-1
CDR3: CASSESAGMTEQFF

V: TRBV10-3
length: 12
J: TRBJ2-5
CDR3: CAISTGGETQYF

V: TRBV27
length: 12
J: TRBJ1-1
CDR3: CASSLGQGKAFF

V: TRBV6-4
length: 14
J: TRBJ2-2
CDR3: CASSTGAANGELFF

V: TRBV28
length: 13
J: TRBJ1-5
CDR3: CASLRGGGQPQHF

V: TRBV5-4
length: 18
J: TRBJ2-1
CDR3: CASSWGGAGGPSGNEQFF

V: TRBV5-1
length: 15
J: TRBJ2-2
CDR3: CARREGEGRAGELFF

V: TRBV18
length: 17
J: TRBJ2-5
CDR3: CASSPLPDRALQETQYF

V: TRBV6-1
length: 15
J: TRBJ1-4
CDR3: CASRRTGGLQEKLFF

V: TRBV5-1
length: 15
J: TRBJ2-7
CDR3: CASSLEFAGLYEQYF

V: TRBV7-2
length: 14
J: TRBJ2-7
CDR3: CASSFRLATYEQYF

V: TRBV6-5
length: 15
J: TRBJ1-2
CDR3: CASRSAGSNNYGYTF

V: TRBV29-1
length: 13
J: TRBJ2-1
CDR3: CSGRASGSNEQFF

V: TRBV28
length: 12
J: TRBJ2-7
CDR3: CASSLEVSEQYF

V: TRBV2
length: 14
J: TRBJ2-7
CDR3: CASRYQGQPSEQYF

V: TRBV6-5
length: 15
J: TRBJ2-7
CDR3: CASSSPADLPYEQYF

V: TRBV9
length: 13
J: TRBJ2-1
CDR3: CASSDSAYNEQFF

V: TRBV7-6
length: 14
J: TRBJ2-7
CDR3: CASSNRGSSYEQYF

V: TRBV27
length: 13
J: TRBJ2-7
CDR3: CASSLGHSYEQYF

V: TRBV29-1
length: 13
J: TRBJ2-2
CDR3: CSVGTGGSGELFF

V: TRBV6-1
length: 15
J: TRBJ1-5
CDR3: CASFHRGYSNQPQHF

V: TRBV6-6
length: 15
J: TRBJ2-1
CDR3: CASTSTSEKGFEQFF

V: TRBV5-6
length: 17
J: TRBJ2-1
CDR3: CASSLLGGPSSYNEQFF

V: TRBV7-3
length: 13
J: TRBJ2-1
CDR3: CASSLIASGEQFF

V: TRBV5-4
length: 15
J: TRBJ2-5
CDR3: CASSLGGSAAETQYF

V: TRBV11-2
length: 14
J: TRBJ1-2
CDR3: CASSLATGLYGYTF

V: TRBV7-2
length: 15
J: TRBJ1-2
CDR3: CASSLTGQGGYGYTF

V: TRBV7-9
length: 15
J: TRBJ2-1
CDR3: CATSPGERKDNEQFF

V: TRBV5-4
length: 13
J: TRBJ2-7
CDR3: CASSWDTTYEQYF

V: TRBV28
length: 14
J: TRBJ2-1
CDR3: CAHGARSSYNEQFF

V: TRBV7-2
length: 15
J: TRBJ2-1
CDR3: CASSLAGRPNNEQFF

V: TRBV7-6
length: 15
J: TRBJ2-1
CDR3: CASSLLAPTYNEQFF

V: TRBV6-5
length: 14
J: TRBJ2-5
CDR3: CASRPPGLQETQYF

V: TRBV5-1
length: 11
J: TRBJ2-7
CDR3: CASNDNYEQYF

V: TRBV28
length: 15
J: TRBJ2-2
CDR3: CASSRSGRAVGELFF

V: TRBV6-5
length: 15
J: TRBJ2-7
CDR3: CASSYSQREMDEQYF

V: TRBV6-5
length: 12
J: TRBJ1-1
CDR3: CASSSRTGEAFF

V: TRBV4-1
length: 15
J: TRBJ2-1
CDR3: CASRPTSGSRNEQFF

V: TRBV28
length: 15
J: TRBJ2-1
CDR3: CASNGQGIPYNEQFF

V: TRBV6-5
length: 14
J: TRBJ1-1
CDR3: CASSQTGGNTEAFF

V: TRBV7-7
length: 15
J: TRBJ2-6
CDR3: CASSLDISGANVLTF

V: TRBV2
length: 11
J: TRBJ1-5
CDR3: CASSNFGPQHF

V: TRBV5-1
length: 14
J: TRBJ2-7
CDR3: CASSLDRGRNEQYF

V: TRBV29-1
length: 14
J: TRBJ1-4
CDR3: CSVGGQGISEKLFF

V: TRBV15
length: 15
J: TRBJ2-7
CDR3: CATSRVETGSYEQYF